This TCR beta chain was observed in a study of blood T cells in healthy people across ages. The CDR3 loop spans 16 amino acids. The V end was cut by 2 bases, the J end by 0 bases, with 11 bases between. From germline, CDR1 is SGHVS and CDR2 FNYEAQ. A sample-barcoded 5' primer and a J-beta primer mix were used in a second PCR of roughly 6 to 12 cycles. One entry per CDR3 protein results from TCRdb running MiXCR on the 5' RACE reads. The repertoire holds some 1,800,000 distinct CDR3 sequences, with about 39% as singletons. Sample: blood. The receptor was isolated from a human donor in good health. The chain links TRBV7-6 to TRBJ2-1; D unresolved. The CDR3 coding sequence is TGTGCCAGCAGCTTAAGCTTACGAAGCTCCTACAATGAGCAGTTCTTC. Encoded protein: CASSLSLRSSYNEQFF.